The entry that follows covers one TCR beta chain sequence. What antigen it recognizes has not been identified. Base qualities are not recorded, but no much larger clone differs from it by a single base. This entry comes from a study of blood T cell repertoires in COVID-19 (dated by TCRdb to about 2020). Notes on the research overall: Collaborator samples came from the United States, Italy and Spain and covered acute and convalescent phases of COVID-19. Samples were obtained from the ongoing ImmuneRACE study (first 160 participants) and from about 1,300 subjects provided by 6 global collaborators. Where HLA class I and class II types were available, the types were taken from metadata supplied by the sample provider, not from assay-based typing. The repertoires were released in a freely available public database intended as a resource for research on the immune response to SARS-CoV-2. Sample metadata almost always included a de-identified subject ID, COVID-19 status, age in years and sex. The material from the prospective study consisted of cDNA or gDNA derived from T cells, B-cell-depleted T cells, or PBMCs. Deeply sampled blood TCRbeta repertoires from subjects exposed to, actively infected with, or recovered from COVID-19 were included in the dataset.

The research as a whole found: The amount of clinical and demographic metadata varied by source and participant and was provided uncurated.

Enrolling through a virtual design, the prospective study's participants ranged in age from roughly 18 to 90 years and lived across 20 to 25 United States geographic areas. To assign participants to cohorts, the prospective study relied on clinical history that participants themselves reported in a screening survey and a study questionnaire. Recovered participants in ImmuneRACE Cohort 3 were defined as having two consecutive negative NP/OP PCR tests, clearance from a healthcare professional, or resolution of symptoms. In the prospective study, mobile phlebotomists collected whole blood, serum and a nasopharyngeal or oropharyngeal swab from each participant. Over an approximately two-month period, participants in the prospective study had the option of providing additional blood draws and questionnaires. Blood samples from the prospective study were shipped frozen or at room temperature prior to DNA extraction.

The immunoSEQ Assay, a bias-controlled multiplex PCR, was used to amplify TCRbeta CDR3 regions from genomic DNA. In the original analysis: Nucleated cell counts per sample were estimated from amplification of reference gene primers within the assay. To quantify the absolute abundance of each unique TCRbeta CDR3 rearrangement, sequence reads were collapsed and filtered. For each sample, productive Simpson clonality was calculated by taking the square root of Simpson's diversity index across productive rearrangements. TCRdb carries this immuneACCESS record with in-frame sequences only. Its versions omit some clonotypes, under half of them owing to an unresolved V gene in the studies checked, with the rest unexplained. D and trimming were read from the DNA, whereas the V and J calls and clone size are those reported in that table. The sample yields fewer than 450,000 clones; less than 95% were counted once. About 0.57% of the sample lies in the top ten.

Sequenced: PBMCs or T cells enriched from blood (not recorded which). This receptor was identified in a young man who had recovered from COVID-19.

The DNA is as follows: TGTGCCAGCAGTCCCGGGACAGGGCAAGAGACCCAGTACTTC. This gives the protein CASSPGTGQETQYF. Recombination joined TRBV13 with TRBJ2-5, with 9 central nucleotides matching TRBD1. Germline trimming: 6 bases from V, 2 bases from J; junction bases outside gene matches: 4. The CDR3 goes from the cysteine to the phenylalanine over 14 residues. Only the CDR3 part of the read is kept: 42 bases, read in frame from the first base. CDR1 and CDR2 (PRHDT, FYEKMQ) derive from the germline V gene (reference sequence).